This TCR beta chain was recorded in a study of CXCR3-negative and CXCR3-positive naive CD8 T cells. General study findings and limits: Greater hydrophobicity was found in TRB CDR3s of CXCR3-positive naive cells than of CXCR3-negative naive cells. Naive CXCR3-positive and CXCR3-negative cells shared similar TRBV-TRBJ usage, unlike memory cells. Diversity was high in both naive subsets and much lower in memory cells.

Naive CD8+ T cells were CD45RO-CCR7+CD27+CD95-. Of note for this clonotype: Its antigen remains unidentified.

The CDR3 has 17 amino acids. Germline CDR1 SQVTM, CDR2 ANQGSEA. UMI-tagged TRB cDNA libraries were built via 5' RACE. Using the 5' RACE reads, TCRdb records one entry per CDR3 protein without DNA. The sample has roughly 89,000 distinct CDR3 sequences. Sequenced material: naive CXCR3- CD8+ T cells from blood. The sample's subset: CD45RO-CCR7+CD27+CD95- naive CD8+ T cells lacking CXCR3 (TNR3-). The chain links TRBV29-1 to TRBJ2-1; checking the TCRdb D call of TRBD2 is not possible without DNA. The origin of this receptor is a human donor in good health. Some clones in this sample may be carry-over from other donors' samples. This chain's CDR3 is CSVEGTSGRTSYNEQFF.